A single sample is the source of the 20 T cell receptor beta chains below, sequenced in a study of early stage breast cancer tumors. TCRdb's table, derived via immunoSEQ multiplex PCR, lists solely in-frame clones and lacks some. The data show about 17,000 clones, approximately 82% seen once. The sample comprised blood. The receptors here all came from a person aged 65-85 years with breast cancer.

In its sample, this clone was seen once. V usage is TRBV9 and J usage is TRBJ2-7; TRBD2 is a possible D gene (5 bases). Trimming removed 3 bases from V and 7 bases from J, with 14 bases in between. The germline V gene encodes CDR1 SGDLS and CDR2 YYNGEE. The CDR3 runs to 13 residues. CDR3 loop: CASSGLREGEQYF. The CDR3 region has the DNA TGTGCCAGCAGCGGACTCCGGGAAGGAGAGCAGTACTTC.

The rearrangement links TRBV19 to TRBJ2-7, with 8 bases that match TRBD1. The germline V gene encodes CDR1 LNHDA and CDR2 SQIVND (reference sequence). The CDR3 covers 19 residues. V shed 4 bases and J 0 bases; nucleotides not matched to a gene: 17. The CDR3 loop is CASSTIPGTGPLFSYEQYF. The CDR3 coding sequence is TGTGCCAGTAGTACCATACCCGGGACAGGCCCCCTTTTCTCCTACGAGCAGTACTTC.

V is TRBV10-3 and J is TRBJ1-6, with unresolved D. Between the trimmed V and J ends, which lost 9 bases and 7 bases, there was a span of 10 bases. The CDR3 loop spans 12 amino acids. The V gene's germline CDR1 is ENHRY and CDR2 SYGVKD. CDR3 in DNA: TGTGCCATGGGAGGGATGAATTCACCCCTCCACTTT. Its translation is CAMGGMNSPLHF.

This sequence joins TRBV27 and TRBJ1-1; tentatively, D is TRBD1 (6 bases). With 3 bases removed from V and 9 bases from J, the gap between germline ends came to 11 bases. Per germline, CDR1 MNHEY and CDR2 SMNVEV (reference sequence). The CDR3 covers 12 residues. The CDR3 spells CASSFPGTQAFF. As DNA, the CDR3 is TGTGCCAGCAGTTTCCCTGGGACACAAGCTTTCTTT.

The chain combines TRBV14 with TRBJ1-5; weak D call: TRBD1 (6 bases). The CDR3 runs to 14 residues. V shed 2 bases and J shed 4 bases, with 9 bases lying between them. CDR1 and CDR2 from the germline V gene are SGHDN and FVKESK. Written as DNA, the CDR3 is TGTGCCAGCAGCCAACAACAGGGTAATCAGCCCCAGCATTTT. Residues: CASSQQQGNQPQHF.

CDR3 sequence: CASSQDQGLSTF. The CDR3 nucleotides read TGTGCCAGCAGCCAAGACCAGGGGTTGAGCACCTTC. V is TRBV4-2 and J is TRBJ1-2; D may be TRBD1 (6 bases). There are 12 residues in the CDR3. V was cut by 0 bases and J by 13 bases, with 12 bases left in between. CDR1 is LGHNA, CDR2 YNFKEQ, per germline.

The CDR3 spells CAWSPHVLESYNSPLHF. The CDR3 DNA reads TGTGCCTGGAGTCCCCACGTTTTAGAATCCTATAATTCACCCCTCCACTTT. This sequence joins TRBV30 and TRBJ1-6; D is uncertain. The ends were cut back, 2 bases at V and 1 base at J, with 15 bases in the middle. The CDR3 consists of 17 residues. Germline CDR1 is GTSNPN and CDR2 is SVGIG (reference sequence).

The chain links TRBV19 to TRBJ1-6; TRBD1 might be the D (5 bases). Germline CDR1 is LNHDA and CDR2 is SQIVND (reference sequence). CDR3 length: 16 amino acids. Trimming shortened V by 0 bases and J by 6 bases, and 12 bases separated the two germline ends. For the CDR3, the DNA is TGTGCCAGTAGTATAGATCTCAGACAGTTTAATTCACCCCTCCACTTT. Protein product: CASSIDLRQFNSPLHF.

The V and J genes are TRBV9 and TRBJ1-6; the D is unclear. CDR3 size: 17 residues. Germline loops: CDR1 SGDLS, CDR2 YYNGEE. The V gene lost 3 bases and the J gene lost 0 bases, with 13 bases spanning the gap. The CDR3 coding sequence is TGTGCCAGCAGCGCCGCGCGGGCCGTCTCCTATAATTCACCCCTCCACTTT. Translating gives CASSAARAVSYNSPLHF.

The chain recombines TRBV5-5 with TRBJ2-1; TRBD1 aligns across 7 bases. V lost 0 bases to trimming and J lost 4 bases; unmatched junction nucleotides: 4. The germline CDR1 and CDR2 sequences are SGHKS and YYEKEE (reference sequence). The CDR3 has 15 amino acids. The CDR3 protein is CASSLEQGRYNEQFF. DNA for the CDR3: TGTGCCAGCAGCTTGGAACAGGGGAGATACAATGAGCAGTTCTTC.

The chain carries TRBV27 and TRBJ1-5, with D possibly being TRBD1 (5 bases). The V and J ends lost 6 bases and 4 bases respectively, with 16 bases between them. CDR3 length: 15 amino acids. Germline values: CDR1 MNHEY, CDR2 SMNVEV (reference sequence). This CDR3 is CASRSTGTWNQPQHF. As DNA, the CDR3 is TGTGCCAGCAGATCGACCGGGACTTGGAATCAGCCCCAGCATTTT.

The rearrangement uses TRBV10-3 and TRBJ2-1; TRBD2 is a possible D gene (6 bases). This CDR3 has 12 residues. In germline, CDR1 is ENHRY, CDR2 SYGVKD. V was clipped by 3 bases and J by 9 bases, with 9 bases between them. Here the CDR3 DNA reads TGTGCCATCAGTGACGGGAGTGGTGAGCAGTTCTTC. Translating gives CAISDGSGEQFF.

This chain connects TRBV2 to TRBJ1-5; weak D call: TRBD1 (6 bases). The CDR3 is made up of 15 amino acids. V was clipped by 7 bases and J by 5 bases, with 18 bases between them. Germline-derived CDR1 and CDR2 are SNHLY and FYNNEI. CDR3 bases: TGTGCCAGCACCTTGGCGGGGGGCGGCCATCAGCCCCAGCATTTT. Translating gives CASTLAGGGHQPQHF.

The chain uses TRBV2 and TRBJ1-1; no definite D call. CDR3 length equals 13 residues. V was trimmed by 8 bases and J by 3 bases, leaving 13 bases between them. CDR1 SNHLY and CDR2 FYNNEI come from the germline V gene. This chain's CDR3 is CASSSVGYTEAFF. CDR3 coding DNA: TGTGCCAGCTCATCCGTCGGGTACACTGAAGCTTTCTTT.

The chain recombines TRBV5-4 with TRBJ1-3, with D uncertain. Trimming took off 4 bases at V and 6 bases at J, with 11 bases between the two ends. The CDR3 has 13 amino acids. In germline, CDR1 is SGHNT, CDR2 YYREEE (reference sequence). The CDR3 reads CASSQREANTIYF. CDR3 DNA: TGTGCCAGCAGCCAGAGGGAGGCAAACACCATATATTTT.

The genes are TRBV5-6 and TRBJ2-5; a possible D gene is TRBD1 (6 bases). Germline CDR1 reads SGHDT; CDR2 reads YYEEEE. The CDR3 runs to 14 residues. The V end was cut by 1 base, the J end by 5 bases, with 12 bases between. The CDR3 loop reads CASSLRGGTETQYF. DNA for the CDR3: TGTGCCAGCAGCTTGCGTGGGGGCACGGAGACCCAGTACTTC.

The V and J genes are TRBV21-1 and TRBJ1-1; TRBD1, as called in the table, went unchecked against the DNA. TRBV21-1 is shown as a pseudogene. This CDR3 region has 17 residues. CDR3 sequence (DNA): TGTGCCAGCAGCAAAGGGGGGGACAGGGATGTATACACTGAAGCTTTCTTT. Translated, it gives CASSKGGDRDVYTEAFF.

CDR3 nucleotide sequence: TGTGCCAGCTCACCACCTGGACAGGTAGTCGGAAATGAGCAGTTCTTC. It codes for CASSPPGQVVGNEQFF. The V and J genes are TRBV18 and TRBJ2-1, with TRBD1 identical over 7 bases. Unmatched junction bases numbered 9, after V lost 0 bases and J lost 7 bases. CDR1 KGHSH and CDR2 LQKENI come from the germline V gene. The CDR3 runs to 16 residues.

The gene calls are TRBV5-8 and TRBJ2-6, with 9 bases identical to TRBD1. V dropped 0 bases and J dropped 4; count of bases not matched to a gene: 8. This CDR3 region has 18 residues. Per germline, CDR1 SGHTS and CDR2 YDEGEE. This CDR3 reads CASSLAPQGANGANVLTF. CDR3 coding DNA: TGTGCCAGCAGCTTGGCTCCACAGGGGGCGAACGGGGCCAACGTCCTGACTTTC.

The chain combines TRBV2 with TRBJ1-1, with a tentative D call TRBD1 (6 bases). The CDR3 is made up of 13 amino acids. The V gene's germline CDR1 is SNHLY and CDR2 FYNNEI. Trimming cost V 6 bases and J 6 bases, with 14 bases left between them. The CDR3 protein is CASRDTGIPEAFF. The CDR3, as DNA: TGTGCCAGCAGAGATACAGGGATCCCTGAAGCTTTCTTT.